The 22 T cell receptor beta chains below all came from one sample that was sequenced in a study of cytomegalovirus exposure and HLA in healthy donors (dated by TCRdb to about 2017). The library was prepared using the immunoSEQ multiplex PCR assay. TCRdb provides this immuneACCESS table in a form limited to in-frame rearrangements. Some clones are lacking; in checked studies, under half of them reflect an unresolved V gene, and why the rest are absent is not known. This sample gives 150,000 to 200,000 clones in total; around four fifths of them show up just once. The top ten constitute 2% to 2.5% of the sample. What was sequenced was PBMCs. The receptors were gathered from a man in his thirties or forties in good health and CMV-seropositive.

The CDR3 DNA is TGTGCCAGCAGCCTTGACCAGGAAGAGACCCAGTACTTC. Its protein product is CASSLDQEETQYF. This chain connects TRBV7-2 to TRBJ2-5; no firm D call. V lost 5 bases to trimming and J lost 3 bases, with 10 bases between them. The CDR3 is made up of 13 amino acids. Germline lookup yields CDR1 SGHTA and CDR2 FQGNSA.

The chain links TRBV9 to TRBJ1-1, with D tentatively TRBD1 (5 bases). CDR1 SGDLS and CDR2 YYNGEE come from the germline V gene. CDR3 size: 13 residues. With 5 bases removed from V and 3 bases from J, the gap between germline ends came to 11 bases. CDR3 bases: TGTGCCAGCAGTGGGGGGGGGTACACTGAAGCTTTCTTT. Translation gives CASSGGGYTEAFF.

The chain combines TRBV19 with TRBJ2-2; D gene uncertain. Germline V gives CDR1 LNHDA, CDR2 SQIVND (reference sequence). Trimming shortened V by 10 bases and J by 5 bases, and 14 bases separated the two germline ends. This CDR3 has 13 amino acids. CDR3 residues: CATDPGETGELFF. The CDR3 DNA reads as TGTGCCACCGACCCTGGAGAGACCGGGGAGCTGTTTTTT. The entire variable domain, with the rest obtained from reference TRBV19 and TRBJ2-2, is as follows: DGGITQSPKYLFRKEGQNVTLSCEQNLNHDAMYWYRQDPGQGLRLIYYSQIVNDFQKGDIAEGYSVSREKKESFPLTVTSAQKNPTAFYLCATDPGETGELFFGEGSRLTVL.

The chain combines TRBV4-1 with TRBJ1-5; the match to TRBD1 covers 7 bases. The V segment lost 5 bases and the J segment 6 bases; nucleotides outside the gene matches: 16. The CDR3 covers 17 residues. Germline V lookup: CDR1 MGHRA, CDR2 YSYEKL. The CDR3 bases are TGCGCCAGCAGCTTAACCTTTCGCAGGGGGGACCCTCAGCCCCAGCATTTT. This translates into CASSLTFRRGDPQPQHF.

This chain connects TRBV19 to TRBJ2-1; possible D gene TRBD2, 6 bases. Germline values: CDR1 LNHDA, CDR2 SQIVND (reference sequence). Trimming removed 6 bases from V and 9 bases from J, with 21 bases in between. The length of the CDR3 is 15 residues. CDR3 protein: CASSPRGFELLEQFF. In nucleotides, the CDR3 is TGTGCCAGTAGCCCCCGGGGGTTCGAACTCCTTGAGCAGTTCTTC.

The V gene is TRBV6-1, the J gene TRBJ2-5; 7 bases are a match to TRBD2. After removal of 6 bases from V and 7 bases from J, the junction contained 5 bases not matched to a gene. The CDR3 consists of 12 residues. Germline V gene data show CDR1 as MNHNS and CDR2 as SASEGT. This CDR3 is CASRYTGGTQYF. The CDR3 DNA sequence: TGTGCCAGCAGGTACACGGGGGGGACCCAGTACTTC.

The gene calls are TRBV13 and TRBJ2-3; 11 bases agree with TRBD2. Germline CDR1 is PRHDT and CDR2 is FYEKMQ (reference sequence). The CDR3 sequence is 16 residues long. J gave up 1 base and V 1 base, and 1 base lay outside the gene matches. CDR3: CASSLEGLAGTDTQYF. The CDR3 bases are TGTGCCAGCAGCTTAGAGGGACTAGCGGGCACAGATACGCAGTATTTT.

This clone has a handful of counts. This sequence joins TRBV6-5 and TRBJ2-2; a possible D gene is TRBD2 (7 bases). The V gene's germline CDR1 is MNHEY and CDR2 SVGAGI. This CDR3 spans 15 amino acids. The V and J ends lost 10 bases and 3 bases respectively, with 18 bases between them. CDR3 residues: CATQRGGTYTGELFF. DNA for the CDR3: TGTGCCACTCAGCGCGGGGGCACTTACACCGGGGAGCTGTTTTTT.

This chain uses TRBV4-3 with TRBJ1-2; 7 bases match TRBD1. Losses at the gene ends were 0 bases for V and 6 bases for J; bases not matched to a gene: 10. CDR1 is LGHNA, CDR2 YSLEER, per germline. There are 16 residues in the CDR3. The CDR3 DNA reads as TGCGCCAGCAGCCAAGAGGGTCAGGGGGGACGCCATGGCTACACCTTC. As protein: CASSQEGQGGRHGYTF.

The chain has TRBV6-4 and TRBJ1-2, with no clear D. V dropped 1 base and J dropped 4 bases, with 10 bases sitting between them. This CDR3 is 14 amino acids long. CDR1 is MRHNA and CDR2 is SNTAGT in the germline V gene. DNA of the CDR3: TGTGCCAGCAGTGACTTGGAGAAGCTCTATGGCTACACCTTC. It is translated as CASSDLEKLYGYTF.

This clone came up once. The chain couples TRBV12-2 to TRBJ2-7; the D call of TRBD1 is as the table states it, not checked on the DNA. TRBV12-2 is designated a pseudogene. The CDR3 extends over 16 amino acids. This chain's CDR3 is CASRLEAGGSSYEQYF. CDR3 sequence (DNA): TGTGCAAGTCGCTTAGAGGCAGGGGGGAGCTCCTACGAGCAGTACTTC.

The V call is TRBV6-5, the J call TRBJ1-2, with TRBD1 matching 7 bases. Germline V lookup: CDR1 MNHEY, CDR2 SVGAGI. The CDR3 spans 14 residues. Trimming cost V 5 bases and J 5 bases; bases outside gene matches: 8. The DNA for the CDR3 is TGTGCCAGCAGTACTACCGGGACAGCTTATGGCTACACCTTC. This codes for CASSTTGTAYGYTF.

Regarding this clone: One junction end disagrees with the germline gene, perhaps due to a read error. The chain employs TRBV7-7 and TRBJ2-2, with D tentatively TRBD2 (5 bases). Germline V gene data show CDR1 as SSHAT and CDR2 as FNYEAQ (reference sequence). The CDR3 consists of 13 residues. The CDR3 loop is CASSPQEAGELFF. Here the CDR3 DNA reads TGTGCTAGCAGCCCCCAGGAGGCCGGGGAGCTGTTTTTT.

The genes are TRBV13 and TRBJ1-4, with D tentatively TRBD1 (5 bases). The length of the CDR3 is 14 residues. Germline V gene sequence: CDR1 PRHDT, CDR2 FYEKMQ (reference sequence). Trimming shortened V by 5 bases and J by 6 bases, and 13 bases separated the two germline ends. CDR3 sequence (DNA): TGTGCCAGCAGCCGCCGGCAGGGTTATGAAAAACTGTTTTTT. Protein: CASSRRQGYEKLFF.

The chain recombines TRBV27 with TRBJ1-6; 8 bases are shared with TRBD1. Germline loops: CDR1 MNHEY, CDR2 SMNVEV (reference sequence). The CDR3 loop spans 15 amino acids. Unmatched junction bases numbered 4, after V lost 5 bases and J lost 4 bases. CDR3 sequence (DNA): TGTGCCAGCAGTCGACAGGGGCCTTATAATTCACCCCTCCACTTT. Its translation: CASSRQGPYNSPLHF.

This rearrangement joins TRBV5-1 to TRBJ2-6, with D uncertain. V was trimmed by 7 bases and J by 0 bases, leaving 11 bases between them. This CDR3 is built from 15 residues. Germline CDR1 reads SGHRS; CDR2 reads YFSETQ. CDR3 in DNA: TGCGCCAGCGGTGCAGGCAGCTCTGGGGCCAACGTCCTGACTTTC. It specifies CASGAGSSGANVLTF.

The chain uses TRBV30 and TRBJ1-2, with TRBD1 matching 11 bases. Germline CDR1 and CDR2: GTSNPN and SVGIG (reference sequence). J gave up 5 bases and V 2 bases, and 7 bases lay outside the gene matches. This CDR3 contains 15 residues. The CDR3 protein is CAWSPVGQGVYGYTF. The DNA of the CDR3 is TGTGCCTGGAGTCCCGTGGGACAGGGGGTATATGGCTACACCTTC.

This clone occurred a few times. The V and J genes are TRBV27 and TRBJ1-5, with 7 bases aligning to TRBD1. Germline V gene sequence: CDR1 MNHEY, CDR2 SMNVEV (reference sequence). The CDR3 extends over 14 amino acids. J was trimmed by 6 bases and V by 4 bases; bases with no gene match: 6. In DNA, the CDR3 is TGTGCCAGCAGTTCATACAGGGGTTCTCAGCCCCAGCATTTT. Translation gives CASSSYRGSQPQHF.

The rearrangement joins TRBV4-3 to TRBJ2-3; the match to TRBD1 covers 11 bases. V was pared by 1 base and J by 4 bases, with 4 bases of the junction left unmatched. Germline V gene lookup returns CDR1 LGHNA and CDR2 YSLEER. The CDR3 is 16 amino acids. The CDR3 protein is CASSQGTGGGPDTQYF. The CDR3 DNA reads TGCGCCAGCAGCCAAGGGACAGGGGGCGGGCCAGATACGCAGTATTTT.

This clone was detected once. J is TRBJ2-3 and V is TRBV27; tentative D call: TRBD1 (5 bases). V was shortened by 5 bases and J by 1 base, with 13 bases between the two germline ends. From germline, CDR1 is MNHEY and CDR2 SMNVEV (reference sequence). There are 15 residues in the CDR3. The CDR3 is CASSNRQRGTDTQYF. The CDR3 nucleotides read TGTGCCAGCAGTAATCGACAGAGAGGCACAGATACGCAGTATTTT.

The chain links TRBV7-6 to TRBJ2-5; D call uncertain. The CDR3 consists of 13 residues. Trimming pared 7 bases from V and 1 base from J, leaving 10 bases between. Per the germline V gene, CDR1 is SGHVS and CDR2 is FNYEAQ. The chain's CDR3 is CASTAEIQETQYF. CDR3 in DNA: TGTGCCAGCACGGCGGAAATCCAAGAGACCCAGTACTTC. The full variable domain, with the rest looked up from reference TRBV7-6 and TRBJ2-5, is GAGVSQSPRYKVTKRGQDVALRCDPISGHVSLYWYRQALGQGPEFLTYFNYEAQQDKSGLPNDRFSAERPEGSISTLTIQRTEQRDSAMYRCASTAEIQETQYFGPGTRLLVL.

The chain uses TRBV29-1 and TRBJ2-7; no clear D. The CDR3 covers 12 residues. CDR1 SQVTM and CDR2 ANQGSEA come from the germline V gene. V gave up 2 bases and J gave up 0 bases, with 5 bases separating them. In DNA, the CDR3 is TGCAGCGTTGAATCCCGCTCCTACGAGCAGTACTTC. It yields the protein CSVESRSYEQYF.